These 16 T cell receptor beta chains originate from one sample sequenced in a study of cytotoxic CD8 clonotypes in ibrutinib-treated CLL (dated by TCRdb to the early 2020s). Libraries were constructed by the immunoSEQ multiplex PCR assay. Entries here come from immuneACCESS through TCRdb and include only in-frame sequences with V and J called. Some clones fail to appear in such tables; in the studies checked, an unresolved V gene covers under half of the shortfall, and the cause of the remainder is unknown. The sample has around 250,000 clones on record, under 75% of them singletons. The ten largest clones take up 15% to 17% of the sample. The time point label, read with the paper, signifies: approximately 25 months on ibrutinib. The starting material was PBMCs, obtained after 24 months of ibrutinib treatment. All receptors come from a human donor with chronic lymphocytic leukemia.

This clone has just a few counts. This chain joins TRBV11-2 and TRBJ2-3, with TRBD2 matching over 11 bases. Germline V gives CDR1 SGHAT, CDR2 FQNNGV. J gave up 5 bases and V 5 bases, and 12 bases lay outside the gene matches. This CDR3 contains 17 residues. CDR3 sequence: CASSPGLAGPAGDTQYF. The CDR3 coding sequence is TGTGCCAGCAGCCCTGGACTAGCGGGCCCCGCGGGAGATACGCAGTATTTT.

The chain couples TRBV28 to TRBJ2-1; tentative D call: TRBD2 (5 bases). V lost 4 bases to trimming and J lost 13 bases, with 11 bases between them. The germline gives CDR1 MDHEN, CDR2 SYDVKM. The CDR3 runs 11 residues. CDR3: CASSSLGRQFF. The CDR3 DNA is TGTGCCAGCAGTTCACTAGGACGTCAGTTCTTC.

The chain employs TRBV6-5 and TRBJ2-5, with D perhaps matching TRBD2 (6 bases). V lost 7 bases and J 4 bases, leaving 7 bases between the germline ends. CDR1 is MNHEY, CDR2 SVGAGI, per germline. The CDR3 totals 11 residues. The DNA of the CDR3 is TGTGCCAGCATGGGGGGAGAGACCCAGTACTTC. It yields the protein CASMGGETQYF.

The table lists this clone with a count of one. V is TRBV4-1 and J is TRBJ1-5; no reliable D call. This CDR3 comprises 16 residues. Germline V lookup: CDR1 MGHRA, CDR2 YSYEKL. The ends were cut back, 0 bases at V and 5 bases at J, with 14 bases in the middle. CDR3 in DNA: TGCGCCAGCAGCCAAGATGGGGTGAGGGAGTATCAGCCCCAGCATTTT. Translation gives CASSQDGVREYQPQHF.

This clone was counted only a few times. The V call is TRBV7-3, the J call TRBJ2-1; D is uncertain. The CDR3 loop spans 14 amino acids. The germline CDR1 and CDR2 sequences are SGHTA and FQGTGA. Trimming left V 0 bases short and J 10 bases short, with 13 bases between. CDR3 coding DNA: TGTGCCAGCAGCTTAACGGTCAGAGGTTTGGAGCAGTTCTTC. This translates into CASSLTVRGLEQFF.

The gene calls are TRBV29-1 and TRBJ2-1, with D perhaps given as TRBD1 or TRBD2 (7 bases each). The V end lost 8 bases, the J end lost 8 bases, and 19 bases lay between the germline ends. The CDR3 sequence is 13 residues long. Germline V CDR1 and CDR2: SQVTM, ANQGSEA. DNA of the CDR3: TGCAGCACTCAGACAGGGAGGGGCGATGAGCAGTTCTTC. It translates to CSTQTGRGDEQFF.

CDR3 DNA sequence: TGTGCCACCCTACCCGGGCAGTACACTGAAGCTTTCTTT. This gives the protein CATLPGQYTEAFF. The chain links TRBV28 to TRBJ1-1, with D hard to call. Germline lookup yields CDR1 MDHEN and CDR2 SYDVKM. This CDR3 is 13 amino acids long. V shed 10 bases and J shed 3 bases, with 15 bases lying between them. Complete variable domain (other parts from reference TRBV28 and TRBJ1-1): DVKVTQSSRYLVKRTGEKVFLECVQDMDHENMFWYRQDPGLGLRLIYFSYDVKMKEKGDIPEGYSVSREKKERFSLILESASTNQTSMYLCATLPGQYTEAFFGQGTRLTVV.

This chain connects TRBV11-2 to TRBJ2-5; D is tentatively TRBD1 or TRBD2 (5 bases each). The CDR3 covers 15 residues. The germline gives CDR1 SGHAT, CDR2 FQNNGV. Trimming left V 1 base short and J 5 bases short, with 14 bases between. DNA for the CDR3: TGTGCCAGCAGCTTAGTTCGTGGGGGAAGCGAGACCCAGTACTTC. Translation: CASSLVRGGSETQYF.

The rearrangement uses TRBV27 and TRBJ2-1, with 16 positions matching TRBD2. This CDR3 region has 16 residues. With V trimmed by 5 bases and J by 4 bases, 2 bases remained unmatched. Germline assignment: CDR1 MNHEY and CDR2 SMNVEV (reference sequence). The CDR3 here is CASSPGLAGGYNEQFF. CDR3 coding DNA: TGTGCCAGCAGTCCGGGACTAGCGGGAGGGTACAATGAGCAGTTCTTC.

The gene calls are TRBV28 and TRBJ2-3; TRBD2 matches at 13 bases. The V gene end was trimmed by 6 bases and the J gene end by 4 bases; junction bases not matched to a gene: 7. Germline V lookup: CDR1 MDHEN, CDR2 SYDVKM. The CDR3 covers 16 residues. This chain's CDR3 is CASRTGLAGSADTQYF. The DNA for the CDR3 is TGTGCCAGCAGAACGGGACTAGCGGGATCGGCAGATACGCAGTATTTT.

This clone turned up a few times. The CDR3 DNA follows: TGTGCCAGCAGACCTAGCGGGAGAGAGACCGGGGAGCTGTTTTTT. It specifies CASRPSGRETGELFF. The chain links TRBV2 to TRBJ2-2, with 10 bases fitting TRBD2. V dropped 6 bases and J dropped 5; count of bases not matched to a gene: 6. Germline-derived CDR1 and CDR2 are SNHLY and FYNNEI. The length of the CDR3 is 15 residues.

V usage is TRBV28 and J usage is TRBJ2-2; no clear D. Germline assignment: CDR1 MDHEN and CDR2 SYDVKM. CDR3 length equals 19 residues. Trimming stripped 3 bases from V and 4 bases from J, with 24 bases between. This chain's CDR3 is CASSFDPPLWAEITGELFF. The CDR3 nucleotides read TGTGCCAGCAGTTTTGATCCCCCACTATGGGCAGAAATCACCGGGGAGCTGTTTTTT.

Note on this clone: Germline and junction disagree at one end, which may indicate a read error. V is TRBV11-2 and J is TRBJ2-3; the D call may be TRBD1 or TRBD2 (6 bases each). The germline CDR1 and CDR2 sequences are SGHAT and FQNNGV. The CDR3 extends over 13 amino acids. CDR3 loop: CASSVEGGATQYF. CDR3 bases: TGTGCCAGCAGCGTAGAGGGGGGAGCTACGCAGTATTTT.

This clone was seen a few times. V usage is TRBV7-9 and J usage is TRBJ2-7; 11 nucleotides agree with TRBD2. V trimming: 5 bases; J trimming: 0 bases; junction bases outside the gene matches: 6. This CDR3 is built from 16 residues. Per germline, CDR1 SEHNR and CDR2 FQNEAQ (reference sequence). The DNA for the CDR3 is TGTGCCAGCAGCACGACCGGGACTAGCGGCTCCTACGAGCAGTACTTC. Its protein is CASSTTGTSGSYEQYF.

V gene TRBV9 combines with J gene TRBJ1-1; the match to TRBD1 covers 8 bases. The CDR3 length is 13 residues. Looked up from germline, CDR1 is SGDLS and CDR2 is YYNGEE. V shed 4 bases, J shed 11 bases, and the junction held 10 bases outside the gene matches. In DNA, the CDR3 is TGTGCCAGCAGCTCAGGGGGCGCTTCCTTCGCTTTCTTT. This translates into CASSSGGASFAFF.

V is TRBV11-2 and J is TRBJ2-7, with D perhaps assigned TRBD1 or TRBD2 (5 bases each). The CDR3 loop spans 16 amino acids. From germline, CDR1 is SGHAT and CDR2 FQNNGV. Trimming took 5 bases from V and 3 from J, leaving 20 bases between them. The CDR3 DNA follows: TGTGCCAGCAGCGTAAGTGGGTGGGGACCAAACTACGAGCAGTACTTC. Residues: CASSVSGWGPNYEQYF.